Shown below are 10 T cell receptor beta chains from a single sample sequenced in a study of blood T cells in healthy people across ages. The authors ran a second PCR of about 6 to 11 cycles using a sample-barcoded 5' primer and a J-beta primer mix. Each CDR3 protein is one row after TCRdb ran MiXCR on the 5' RACE reads. The sample has approximately 900,000 distinct CDR3 sequences; around 48% are singletons. Sequencing used blood. The receptor set was obtained from a man aged 25 to 45 in good health.

The J gene is TRBJ1-1, the V gene TRBV10-3; 7 nucleotides line up with TRBD1. Trimming took 3 bases from V and 0 from J; bases not matched to a gene: 10. This CDR3 has 17 residues. CDR1 is ENHRY and CDR2 is SYGVKD in the germline V gene. The CDR3 here is CAISDDGTVSMNTEAFF. The CDR3 DNA follows: TGTGCCATCAGTGACGACGGGACAGTCTCCATGAACACTGAAGCTTTCTTT.

This clonotype was seen a handful of times. The CDR3 DNA sequence: TGTGCCAGCAGTATAGCGGGGGGGCCAGATACGCAGTATTTT. Protein product: CASSIAGGPDTQYF. The chain links TRBV27 to TRBJ2-3, with 11 bases lining up with TRBD2. CDR3 size: 14 residues. Germline-derived CDR1 and CDR2 are MNHEY and SMNVEV (reference sequence). V was clipped by 5 bases and J by 4 bases; unmatched bases: 2.

In its sample, this clonotype was seen a few times. The chain carries TRBV5-6 and TRBJ1-2, with D unresolved. V was trimmed by 1 base and J by 0 bases, leaving 10 bases between them. CDR3 length equals 15 residues. The germline gives CDR1 SGHDT, CDR2 YYEEEE. The DNA for the CDR3 is TGTGCCAGCAGCTTGAAAAACTTGCCTAACTATGGCTACACCTTC. Amino acids: CASSLKNLPNYGYTF.

This chain joins TRBV7-2 and TRBJ1-2, with D perhaps TRBD1 (6 bases). The CDR3 totals 17 residues. V lost 4 bases, J lost 9 bases, and 27 bases lay in between. The germline V gene encodes CDR1 SGHTA and CDR2 FQGNSA. The CDR3 DNA reads TGTGCCAGCAGCTCCCCATTAGGGGGTCTGGATGAATATCGCTACACCTTC. Its protein product is CASSSPLGGLDEYRYTF.

This clonotype was seen a handful of times. This chain connects TRBV20-1 to TRBJ2-1; 14 nucleotides align to TRBD2. Trimming at V came to 5 bases and at J to 6 bases, leaving 6 bases not matched to a gene. The CDR3 is 15 residues long. CDR1 is DFQATT and CDR2 is SNEGSKA in the germline V gene (reference sequence). The CDR3 DNA reads TGCAGTGCTCGGAGGACTAGCGGGGGGAGCAATGAGCAGTTCTTC. Protein: CSARRTSGGSNEQFF.

The J gene is TRBJ1-5, the V gene TRBV12-3 or TRBV12-4, with a weak D call TRBD1 (5 bases). The CDR3 contains 14 residues. Trimming removed 0 bases at V and 7 bases at J, with 10 bases between. The DNA for the CDR3 is TGTGCCAGCAGTTTAGCGTCAGGGCGACAGCCCCAGCATTTT. Protein: CASSLASGRQPQHF.

The J gene is TRBJ2-3, the V gene TRBV4-2, with TRBD2 as a possible D gene (7 bases). The V and J ends lost 4 bases and 1 base respectively, with 12 bases between them. Germline V gives CDR1 LGHNA, CDR2 YNFKEQ. The CDR3 loop spans 15 amino acids. The CDR3 DNA follows: TGTGCCAGCAGCCCCCCGGGGGGCCGCACAGATACGCAGTATTTT. Residues: CASSPPGGRTDTQYF.

This clonotype has ten or more counts. The V gene is TRBV20-1, the J gene TRBJ2-1, with a possible D match to TRBD2 (5 bases). V gave up 5 bases and J gave up 6 bases, with 11 bases separating them. Germline CDR1 reads DFQATT; CDR2 reads SNEGSKA (reference sequence). The CDR3 runs 12 residues. CDR3 bases: TGCAGTGCTCGGGGTATGAGCAATGAGCAGTTCTTC. This codes for CSARGMSNEQFF.

The chain links TRBV12-3 or TRBV12-4 to TRBJ2-2; 12 nucleotides match TRBD2. This CDR3 has 15 amino acids. V shed 5 bases, J shed 7 bases, and the junction held 5 bases outside the gene matches. CDR3 protein: CASSRGLAGSGELFF. The CDR3 DNA reads as TGTGCCAGCAGTCGAGGACTAGCGGGGAGCGGGGAGCTGTTTTTT.

In its sample, this clonotype was seen once. The genes are TRBV28 and TRBJ2-1, with D tentatively TRBD2 (5 bases). CDR1 MDHEN and CDR2 SYDVKM come from the germline V gene. The germline V and J ends were trimmed by 6 bases and 7 bases, with 25 bases remaining between them. This CDR3 is 17 amino acids long. CDR3 protein: CASRKLALTYPRNEQFF. The CDR3, as DNA: TGTGCCAGCAGAAAATTAGCGTTGACCTATCCCAGGAATGAGCAGTTCTTC.